Described below is a single T cell receptor (beta chain) sequence and its context. No antigen is known for it. The data were produced by immunoSEQ multiplex PCR, yet TCRdb's version contains in-frame clones alone and is incomplete. There are tens of thousands of clones in the sample; under 80% occur only once, and 2.4% lies in the top ten. This entry is derived from a study of vaccination effects on CD4 cells after COVID-19. Study in general: Expansion with viral peptide pools was applied to antigen-specific CD4+ T cells by the ViraFEST assay prior to sequencing. Following the second dose by a median of 72 days, the post-vaccine samples were obtained. For each well, 2 million to 2.5 million PBMC were cultured with 10 IU/ml IL-2 and about 9.9 ug/ml peptides.

This CDR3 is 14 amino acids long. Germline V gene data show CDR1 as SGHAT and CDR2 as FQNNGV. V was pared by 4 bases and J by 2 bases, with 4 bases of the junction left unmatched. Cells that had been cultured for less than 13 days were the source of isolated CD4+ T cells. Either the mRNA-1273 or the BNT162b2 vaccine was given to participants as two doses. Cultures got half-medium changes with IL-2 on days 3 and 7. The TCR originated in a human donor who received a COVID-19 vaccine. The V call is TRBV11-2, the J call TRBJ1-1; 7 nucleotides match TRBD1. The specimen was CD4+ T cells from PBMCs cultured without peptide, collected after COVID-19 vaccination. CDR3 sequence (DNA): TGTGCCAGCAGCTCCTGGACAGGCAACACTGAAGCTTTCTTT. Translation gives CASSSWTGNTEAFF.